This TCR beta chain was retrieved from a study of shared clonotypes between healthy human individuals. General study findings and limits: The genetic and exposure-history diversity represented was limited by few donors.

Comments on this clone: Its antigen remains unknown.

V lost 6 bases and J lost 9; bases outside the gene matches: 8. This CDR3 comprises 15 residues. CDR1 is SNHLY and CDR2 is FYNNEI in the germline V gene. Unsorted PBMC DNA was sequenced on ten immunoSEQ deep assay plates. Per the study methods: Quality scores were absent from the junction-only immunoSEQ sequences, so filtering differed. Profiling relied on immunoSEQ multiplex PCR, and the TCRdb table lists in-frame clones only, not all of them. V and J calls and clone size are those listed in that table; D and trimming were worked out from the DNA. The repertoire has roughly 500,000 clones, approximately 84% of them found once; the top ten carry 9.5% to 15%.

The chain combines TRBV2 with TRBJ2-1, with 13 bases lining up with TRBD2. Sequences were obtained from PBMCs. This sequence originates from a woman between 40 and 50 years old in good health. Some clones in this sample may be carry-over from other donors' samples. The CDR3 DNA reads as TGTGCCAGCAGACCGGGACTAGCGGGATCATTTGAGCAGTTCTTC. Translation gives CASRPGLAGSFEQFF.